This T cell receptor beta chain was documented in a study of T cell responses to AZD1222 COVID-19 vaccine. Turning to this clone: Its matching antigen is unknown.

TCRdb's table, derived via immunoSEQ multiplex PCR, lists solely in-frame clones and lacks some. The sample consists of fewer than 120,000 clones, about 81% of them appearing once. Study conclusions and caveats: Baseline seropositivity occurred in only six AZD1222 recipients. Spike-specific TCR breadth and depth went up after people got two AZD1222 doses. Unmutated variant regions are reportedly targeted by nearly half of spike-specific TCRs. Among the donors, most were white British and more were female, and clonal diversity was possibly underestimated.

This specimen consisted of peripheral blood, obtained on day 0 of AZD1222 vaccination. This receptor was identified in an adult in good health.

The CDR3 bases are TGCGCCAGCAGCCAAGAAGTTATCGTAGGGCGGAGCTACGAGCAGTACTTC. It yields the protein CASSQEVIVGRSYEQYF. The V and J genes are TRBV4-1 and TRBJ2-7; D gene uncertain. In germline, CDR1 is MGHRA, CDR2 YSYEKL. The CDR3 contains 17 residues. The V gene lost 0 bases and the J gene lost 3 bases, with 18 bases spanning the gap.